This T cell receptor (beta chain) was identified during a study of shared clonotypes between healthy human individuals. On this clone: The antigen remains undetermined.

The donors, healthy adults who were HIV-negative, had experienced no recent acute infections or vaccinations. Whole-study results and caveats: Represented diversity (both genetic and exposure-history) was limited by the small number of donors.

The authors ran unsorted PBMC replicate PCRs on 300 ng DNA, tens of thousands of T cell genomes. TCRdb's copy holds only in-frame clones and misses some; the assay was immunoSEQ multiplex PCR. The table records around 450,000 clones, about four fifths of them present only once. This CDR3 is built from 13 residues. V lost 3 bases, J lost 7 bases, and 10 bases lay in between. Per germline, CDR1 LNHDA and CDR2 SQIVND (reference sequence). The sequence derives from a woman aged 40-49 years in good health. Some clones in this sample may be carry-over from other donors' samples. V is TRBV19 and J is TRBJ2-1; D is possibly TRBD1 or TRBD2 (5 bases each). What was sequenced was PBMCs. The CDR3, as DNA: TGTGCCAGTAGTATGGGGACGGGGAATGAGCAGTTCTTC. Protein product: CASSMGTGNEQFF.